Reported below is one T cell receptor (beta chain). The sample comes from a study of shared clonotypes between healthy human individuals. The assay was run at deep level. As handled by the study authors: Without quality scores, immunoSEQ junctional reads could not be filtered like full-length reads. Assay used: immunoSEQ multiplex PCR; TCRdb lists only in-frame clones, some missing. Clone size and the V and J calls come from that table; the DNA yielded D and trimming. Of 2.3 million or so clones listed, 93% are singletons. CDR3 length equals 15 residues. Trimming at V came to 2 bases and at J to 1 base, leaving 4 bases not matched to a gene. Germline V CDR1 and CDR2: LNHNV, YYDKDF (reference sequence).

This clonotype was obtained from a man aged 18 to 30 in good health. Some clones in this sample may be carry-over from other donors' samples. The sequenced sample was naive CD4+ T cells from PBMCs. The sample's subset: CD45RA+ positively selected. V is TRBV15 and J is TRBJ1-1; 7 bases are shared with TRBD1. CDR3 DNA: TGTGCCACCAGCAGAACCCGGGACAGGAACACTGAAGCTTTCTTT. Amino acids: CATSRTRDRNTEAFF.